The 2 T cell receptor beta chains below all came from one sample that was sequenced in a study of regulatory T cells in long-lasting Graves disease. Relying on iRepertoire HTBI primers and Arm-PCR of CDR3 regions, the team built TCR beta libraries. MiXCR was run by TCRdb on the multiplex PCR reads, yielding one entry per CDR3 protein. The sample has about 470,000 distinct CDR3 sequences, less than 25% seen once. Time point reported: persistent/refractory GD, antithyroid drugs over 5 years with positive TRAb. Making the TCR library involved RNA that had been extracted from PBMCs. The material was peripheral blood mononuclear cells (PBMCs), obtained when the disease was refractory, from a patient treated with antithyroid drugs. Source of these receptors: a female donor with Graves disease.

The chain is built from TRBV7-9 and TRBJ2-5; a possible D gene is TRBD2 (5 bases). Trimming removed 2 bases at V and 9 bases at J, with 13 bases between. This CDR3 has 13 residues. Per the germline V gene, CDR1 is SEHNR and CDR2 is FQNEAQ (reference sequence). DNA of the CDR3: TGTGCCAGCAGCTTACTAGAATCGGAGGCCCAGTACTTC. Its protein is CASSLLESEAQYF.

The chain links TRBV11-2 to TRBJ2-7; tentatively, D is TRBD1 or TRBD2 (6 bases each). The germline V gene has CDR1 SGHAT and CDR2 FQNNGV. V was cut by 3 bases and J by 4 bases, with 19 bases left in between. This CDR3 is built from 16 residues. DNA of the CDR3: TGTGCCAGCAGCTTGAGTCCGGGGGCGGTAATATACGAGCAGTACTTC. Its protein is CASSLSPGAVIYEQYF.